This T cell receptor (beta chain) derives from a study of OX40 agonist ivuxolimab in advanced cancers. Deletions cut 6 bases from V and 1 base from J, with 13 bases between. Germline V gene data show CDR1 as SGHRS and CDR2 as YFSETQ. The CDR3 has 15 residues. TCRdb's copy holds only in-frame clones and misses some; the assay was immunoSEQ multiplex PCR. This sample yields about 91,000 clones, of which approximately 85% are seen a single time; 0.22% belongs to the top ten. This sample comprised CD4+ or CD8+ T cells sorted from blood, obtained in a trial of the OX40 agonist ivuxolimab. V and J are TRBV5-1 and TRBJ2-2; unclear D gene. This receptor was identified in an adult with an advanced solid tumor such as melanoma, head and neck, liver or kidney cancer. CDR3 bases: TGCGCCAGCACCCCTAAGGCAGGGAACACCGGGGAGCTGTTTTTT. Protein sequence: CASTPKAGNTGELFF.